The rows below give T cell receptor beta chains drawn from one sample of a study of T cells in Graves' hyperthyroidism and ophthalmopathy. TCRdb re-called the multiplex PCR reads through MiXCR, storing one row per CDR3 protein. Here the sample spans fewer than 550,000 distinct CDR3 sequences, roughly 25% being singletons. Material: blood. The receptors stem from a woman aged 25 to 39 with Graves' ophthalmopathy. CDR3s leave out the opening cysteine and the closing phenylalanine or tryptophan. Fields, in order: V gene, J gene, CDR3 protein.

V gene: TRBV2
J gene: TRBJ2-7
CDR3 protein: ASSEFSATYEQY

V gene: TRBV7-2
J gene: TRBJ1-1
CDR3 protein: ASSYRVGAEAF

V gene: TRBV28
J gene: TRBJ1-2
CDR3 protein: ASSSDRDRDGYT

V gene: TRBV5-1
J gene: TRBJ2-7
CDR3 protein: ASSLQGPAYEQY

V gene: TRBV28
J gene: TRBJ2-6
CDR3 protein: ASTYRGGAGANVLT

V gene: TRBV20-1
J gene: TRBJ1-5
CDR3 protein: SASTGIGDQPQH

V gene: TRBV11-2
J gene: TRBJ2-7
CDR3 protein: ASSSSLGDEQY

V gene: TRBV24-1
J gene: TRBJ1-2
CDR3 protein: ATSASGTPDGYGYT

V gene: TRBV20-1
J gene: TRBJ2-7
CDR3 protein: SALRTSGTPSN

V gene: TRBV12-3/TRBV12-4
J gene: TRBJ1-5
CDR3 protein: ASSLYQRASNQPQH

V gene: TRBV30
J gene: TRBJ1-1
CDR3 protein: ARTQGTEAF

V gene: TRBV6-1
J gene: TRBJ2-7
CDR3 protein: ASSTRTGLGEQY

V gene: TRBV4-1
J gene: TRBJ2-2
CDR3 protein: ASSQPAGELF

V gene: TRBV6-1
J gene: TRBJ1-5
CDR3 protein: ASSELGAHQPQH

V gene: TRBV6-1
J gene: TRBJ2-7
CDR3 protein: ASSDDRYYEQY

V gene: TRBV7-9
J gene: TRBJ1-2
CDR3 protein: ASSLESNYGYT

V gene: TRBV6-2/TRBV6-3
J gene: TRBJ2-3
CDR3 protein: ASSPTSGGTDTQY

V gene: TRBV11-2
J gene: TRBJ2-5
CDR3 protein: ASSSSGPQETQY

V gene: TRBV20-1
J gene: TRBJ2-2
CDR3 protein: SARLAGGFSGELF

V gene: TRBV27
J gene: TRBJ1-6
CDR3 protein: ASSTGAIGSPLH

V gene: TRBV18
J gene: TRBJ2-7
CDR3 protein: ASSPQNDEQY

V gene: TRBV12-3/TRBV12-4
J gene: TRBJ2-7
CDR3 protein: ASSSGQLYEQY

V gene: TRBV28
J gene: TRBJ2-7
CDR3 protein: ASRQGRSEQY

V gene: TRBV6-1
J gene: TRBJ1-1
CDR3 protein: ATRLRNTEAF

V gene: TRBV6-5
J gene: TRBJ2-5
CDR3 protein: ASSSRGDGRETQY